This note documents a single T cell receptor beta chain sequence. Its antigen is not yet known. Base-call qualities are not available, and no considerably larger clone is one nucleotide away. This entry is derived from a study of blood T cells in healthy people across ages (dated by TCRdb to 2015 to 2017). Regarding the complete study: In model experiments, template switching captured about one uniquely barcoded TCR beta cDNA molecule for every two T cells. The study analyzed two additional independent replicas of 1 million unique cDNA reads from the same blood draw for two donors, one aged 18 to 29 and one aged 80 or older. To track age-related changes in TCR beta repertoire diversity, the study relied on deep sequencing normalized with unique cDNA molecular identifiers. The donors were divided into four age groups: young (average around 17 years), middle-aged (approximately 41), aged (approximately 62) and long-lived (roughly 82). Overall study results and their limits: Estimates of total diversity from one million sequenced T cells were regarded as lower bounds and underestimates. Donor CMV infection status was unknown, potentially confounding age-related changes in expanded clonotypes. As age increased, observed TCR beta diversity per million T cells dropped in a roughly linear way, and a significant reduction was already evident by age roughly 36. Compared with the aged group, the long-lived group had more naive CD4+ T cells, fewer expanded clones and increased TCR diversity, suggesting age selection. Observed TCR beta diversity correlated strongly with the percentage of naive T cells measured by flow cytometry. Conclusive comparison of naive and antigen-experienced compartments was prevented by the profiling of bulk unsorted PBMCs.

Library preparation used 5' RACE. This sample was sequenced with an Illumina HiSeq 2500. A second PCR of roughly 6 to 12 cycles was performed with a sample-barcoded 5' primer and a J-beta primer mix. Each TCR beta cDNA molecule received a unique molecular identifier from a template-switch 5' adaptor carrying 12 random nucleotides. Each sample yielded at least 2.5 million CDR3-containing paired-end reads. The Mint cDNA synthesis kit, primed by a TRBC-specific oligonucleotide, was used to synthesize first-strand cDNA from all RNA. Following uracil-DNA glycosylase treatment, all cDNA underwent a first 18-cycle PCR with the universal primers M1SS and BC2_uni_R. For the original study's pipeline: For normalization, 1 million high-quality reads, each with a distinct molecular identifier, were randomly selected from each sample. Reads with shared molecular identifiers were discarded instead of being binned into consensus sequences. MiTCR, set to a Q25 quality threshold and the strictest error-elimination algorithm, was used for CDR3 identification, clonotype clustering and error correction. A nonparametric unseen species model with Euler transformation was used to estimate lower-bound total TCR beta diversity. TCRdb handled the public reads itself, with Q25 trimming in fastp and clone calling in MiXCR, and kept productive beta chains. Every CDR3 protein is listed once, alongside the most common genes and DNA of its rows. These V and J calls derive from TCRdb rather than the authors' analysis. This sample holds about 1 million distinct CDR3 sequences; under 30% were observed only once. 0.65% to 0.75% of the sample goes to the ten largest clones.

The roughly 38 donors, aged about 6 to 90 years, were systemically healthy Caucasian individuals from Russia. Each donor gave approximately 9.3 milliliters of peripheral blood, collected into EDTA-treated Vacutainer tubes. Ficoll-Paque density-gradient centrifugation was used to isolate PBMCs, with at least 7 million obtained per sample. Total RNA was extracted from PBMCs with Trizol reagent, with at least 5.5 micrograms obtained per sample. Naive CD45RAhigh/CD27high T cell percentages were measured by flow cytometry on a PBMC aliquot from every donor. Measured from the cysteine to the phenylalanine, the CDR3 is 14 residues long. The read is trimmed to its CDR3 DNA, 42 bases read in frame from base 1. A distance of 15 bases separates the germline ends of V and J, which lose 2 bases and 10 bases respectively. These data were also filed under a second study, of T cells of mothers and their children. As the second paper documents: The donors were nine systemically healthy Caucasian individuals, made up of three mothers and their six children. cDNA synthesis consumed the entire amount of extracted RNA, loaded at about 1.6 ug RNA in each 15 ul reaction. In the second PCR, the M1S primer introduced both the sample barcodes and 2-4 random nucleotides. Over 8 million TCR beta CDR3 reads came from each mother, compared with approximately 3.1 million reads from each child. Thymic selection shapes the output of TCR recombination in a similar way in related and unrelated pairs, and inherited differences have a minor effect. Normalized repertoire overlap was always found to be slightly, but never significantly, higher in related mother-child pairs than in unrelated mother-child pairs. Persistent microchimeric T cell clones were not detected, at a sensitivity of about 90 clones per million clonotypes. In the study, deep NGS was used to compare the TCR beta repertoires of mothers and children, and features distinguishing related mother-child pairs from unrelated individuals were sought. Mothers averaged roughly 40 +/- 4 years of age and children averaged around 10 +/- 4 years. After adapters were ligated using NEBNext reagents, the libraries underwent 100+100 nt paired-end sequencing on an Illumina HiSeq 2000. To prevent cross-contamination, the mother and child libraries were prepared one month apart and sequenced in separate runs. Each donor had between about 450,000 and 2,100,000 distinct TCR beta clonotypes identified. Naive TCR beta clonotypes were estimated from low-frequency clonotypes matched to each donor's FACS-determined naive share, without sorting.

This receptor was obtained from a girl between 2 and 10 years old in good health. In this chain, TRBV12-3 or TRBV12-4 is recombined with TRBJ2-1; the D gene cannot be resolved beyond TRBD1 or TRBD2, each matching 5 bases. Material for sequencing was blood. Read as DNA, the sequence is TGTGCCAGCAGTTTAATGTGGGGGTCTGAGGAGCAGTTCTTC. It specifies CASSLMWGSEEQFF.